A selection of T cell receptor beta chains follows, all from one sample in a study of response to subunit inactivated influenza vaccine. A single record per CDR3 protein comes from TCRdb applying MiXCR to the RT-PCR reads. The sample shows 500,000 to 600,000 distinct CDR3 sequences, 11% of them seen only once. These data also formed part of another study, on T cells expressing NK-cell markers.

The sequences come from PBMCs from blood, collected on the day of vaccination. The receptors stem from a man aged 50 or older who received an inactivated influenza vaccine. Each CDR3 is given with its conserved first and last residue. A D gene is named only where the DNA matches it firmly. Some rows have no size entry. The others give once, few or many, or a class for an expanded clone.

size	V	J	D	CDR3	DNA
-	TRBV18	TRBJ1-2	TRBD1	CASSPPGTASYGYTF	TGTGCCAGCTCACCACCCGGGACAGCTTCCTATGGCTACACCTTC
-	TRBV7-2	TRBJ2-7	TRBD2	CASSPSLTSGSRYEQYF	TGTGCCAGCAGCCCCTCCCTGACTAGCGGGAGTAGGTACGAGCAGTACTTC
-	TRBV5-5	TRBJ2-4	TRBD1	CASSSPTGTENIQYF	TGTGCCAGCAGCTCGCCGACAGGGACAGAAAACATTCAGTACTTC
-	TRBV28	TRBJ2-7	-	CASREREQYF	TGTGCCAGCAGAGAACGCGAGCAGTACTTC
many	TRBV7-2	TRBJ2-3	TRBD2	CASSLGLAGRTDTQYF	TGTGCCAGCAGCTTAGGTCTAGCGGGAAGGACAGATACGCAGTATTTT
few	TRBV6-5	TRBJ1-6	TRBD1	CASSYRITGGLSPLHF	TGTGCCAGCAGTTATCGCATCACAGGGGGACTTTCACCCCTCCACTTT
-	TRBV6-1	TRBJ2-5	-	CASSAERGWETQYF	TGTGCCAGCAGTGCCGAACGGGGGTGGGAGACCCAGTACTTC
many	TRBV3-1	TRBJ1-2	-	CASSQVSSYGYTF	TGTGCCAGCAGCCAAGTCTCGAGCTATGGCTACACCTTC
-	TRBV7-9	TRBJ2-1	TRBD2	CASSFTSGAANEQFF	TGTGCCAGCAGCTTCACTAGCGGGGCCGCAAATGAGCAGTTCTTC
-	TRBV12-3/TRBV12-4	TRBJ2-3	-	CASSLVGTQGGYTQYF	TGTGCCAGCAGTTTAGTAGGGACACAGGGAGGGTATACGCAGTATTTT
many	TRBV7-9	TRBJ1-2	-	CASSLGLGIDYGYTF	TGTGCCAGCAGCTTAGGCCTGGGAATTGACTATGGCTACACCTTC
-	TRBV27	TRBJ2-7	TRBD1	CASSSISGTGVREQYF	TGTGCCAGCAGTTCCATCTCCGGGACAGGGGTAAGGGAGCAGTACTTC
few	TRBV12-3/TRBV12-4	TRBJ1-1	-	CASSLATGRGTEAFF	TGTGCCAGCAGTTTGGCTACAGGCAGGGGCACTGAAGCTTTCTTT
few	TRBV20-1	TRBJ1-6	-	CSARDRAGRGSPLHF	TGCAGTGCTAGAGATAGGGCAGGGAGAGGGTCACCCCTCCACTTT
few	TRBV12-3/TRBV12-4	TRBJ1-2	-	CASSSQPNYGYTF	TGTGCCAGCAGCTCGCAACCTAACTATGGCTACACCTTC
many	TRBV24-1	TRBJ2-3	TRBD1	CATSDNRGLSTDTQYF	TGTGCCACCAGTGACAACAGGGGGCTCAGCACAGATACGCAGTATTTT
many	TRBV29-1	TRBJ2-1	-	CSVESSYNEQFF	TGCAGCGTTGAAAGCAGTTACAATGAGCAGTTCTTC
-	TRBV6-1	TRBJ2-7	TRBD1	CASRNRGLYEQYF	TGTGCCAGCAGAAACAGGGGGCTTTACGAGCAGTACTTC
few	TRBV9	TRBJ2-7	TRBD1	CASSTGQGTYEQYF	TGTGCCAGCAGCACAGGACAGGGGACCTACGAGCAGTACTTC
-	TRBV7-3	TRBJ2-2	-	CASSLGTENTGELFF	TGTGCCAGCAGCTTAGGGACGGAAAACACCGGGGAGCTGTTTTTT
-	TRBV5-1	TRBJ2-2	TRBD1	CASSRQGDTGELFF	TGCGCCAGCAGTAGACAGGGGGACACCGGGGAGCTGTTTTTT
-	TRBV7-2	TRBJ2-5	TRBD2	CASSLAGGMGQETQYF	TGTGCCAGCAGCTTAGCGGGAGGGATGGGGCAAGAGACCCAGTACTTC
few	TRBV5-1	TRBJ2-3	-	CASKQGSDTDTQYF	TGCGCCAGCAAACAGGGCTCTGACACAGATACGCAGTATTTT
few	TRBV9	TRBJ2-7	TRBD2	CASSPSLAGGSYEQYF	TGTGCCAGCAGCCCCAGTCTAGCGGGAGGATCCTACGAGCAGTACTTC
-	TRBV12-3/TRBV12-4	TRBJ1-2	-	CASSLQGSTNYGYTF	TGTGCCAGCAGTCTACAGGGCTCCACCAACTATGGCTACACCTTC
few	TRBV5-1	TRBJ2-1	-	CASMNVGLASNNEQFF	TGCGCCAGCATGAATGTGGGGCTAGCGTCAAACAATGAGCAGTTCTTC
many	TRBV2	TRBJ2-1	TRBD1	CASSEPGQGPLHEQFF	TGTGCCAGCAGTGAGCCGGGACAGGGGCCCCTCCATGAGCAGTTCTTC
-	TRBV30	TRBJ2-7	-	CAWESRAVYEQYF	TGTGCCTGGGAAAGTAGAGCAGTCTACGAGCAGTACTTC
-	TRBV10-3	TRBJ2-1	TRBD2	CAISEPGLAGGYNEQFF	TGTGCCATCAGCGAACCCGGACTAGCGGGAGGGTACAATGAGCAGTTCTTC
few	TRBV4-3	TRBJ2-7	-	CASSQAIGNLYEQYF	TGCGCCAGCAGCCAAGCGATCGGGAACCTCTACGAGCAGTACTTC
few	TRBV3-1	TRBJ2-7	-	CASSQARHTYEQYF	TGTGCCAGCAGCCAAGCACGCCATACCTACGAGCAGTACTTC
-	TRBV7-2	TRBJ2-6	-	CASSPIRANVLTF	TGTGCCAGCAGCCCGATCCGGGCCAACGTCCTGACTTTC
-	TRBV5-5	TRBJ2-3	TRBD1	CASSFTGTGVVTQYF	TGTGCCAGCAGCTTCACCGGGACAGGGGTTGTTACGCAGTATTTT
-	TRBV12-3/TRBV12-4	TRBJ1-3	-	CASRLTGSGNTIYF	TGTGCCAGCAGGTTGACAGGCTCTGGAAACACCATATATTTT
-	TRBV5-1	TRBJ2-5	-	CASSPTGIPGTQYF	TGCGCCAGCAGCCCTACAGGGATCCCGGGGACCCAGTACTTC
-	TRBV20-1	TRBJ2-7	TRBD2	CSAGLAGGPYSYEQYF	TGCAGTGCTGGACTAGCGGGAGGGCCCTATTCCTACGAGCAGTACTTC
-	TRBV4-2	TRBJ2-2	TRBD1	CASSRQFGTGGINTGELFF	TGTGCCAGCAGCCGTCAATTTGGGACAGGGGGCATCAACACCGGGGAGCTGTTTTTT
few	TRBV15	TRBJ2-5	-	CATSTGETQYF	TGTGCCACCAGCACTGGGGAGACCCAGTACTTC
-	TRBV9	TRBJ1-2	-	CASSVVAGYGYTF	TGTGCCAGCAGCGTAGTGGCGGGGTATGGCTACACCTTC
-	TRBV3-1	TRBJ2-1	TRBD2	CASSPSGGDSYNEQFF	TGTGCCAGCAGCCCTAGCGGGGGGGACTCCTACAATGAGCAGTTCTTC
many	TRBV20-1	TRBJ1-5	TRBD1	CSAKGQGNQPQHF	TGCAGTGCTAAGGGACAGGGGAATCAGCCCCAGCATTTT
few	TRBV7-9	TRBJ2-5	TRBD2	CASSFGGLGTQYF	TGTGCCAGCAGCTTTGGAGGACTAGGGACCCAGTACTTC
few	TRBV12-3/TRBV12-4	TRBJ2-1	-	CASTPTVNNEQFF	TGTGCCAGCACCCCGACAGTAAACAATGAGCAGTTCTTC
-	TRBV3-1	TRBJ2-3	-	CASSQRGRTDTQYF	TGTGCCAGCAGCCAAAGGGGACGCACAGATACGCAGTATTTT
-	TRBV3-1	TRBJ1-6	-	CASSRAENSPLHF	TGTGCCAGCAGCCGAGCGGAAAATTCACCCCTCCACTTT
many	TRBV11-2	TRBJ2-5	TRBD1	CASSLDLMGQSTYQETQYF	TGTGCCAGCAGCTTAGATCTGATGGGACAGTCTACGTACCAAGAGACCCAGTACTTC
-	TRBV28	TRBJ1-1	-	CASRPRRSGAFF	TGTGCCAGCAGACCACGACGGTCAGGAGCTTTCTTT
-	TRBV12-3/TRBV12-4	TRBJ2-5	-	CASSPAVTGGTQYF	TGTGCCAGCAGCCCCGCAGTGACTGGGGGGACCCAGTACTTC
-	TRBV7-7	TRBJ2-3	-	CASSLGLRGDTQYF	TGTGCTAGCAGCTTAGGGCTCAGGGGCGATACGCAGTATTTT
-	TRBV5-1	TRBJ1-1	-	CASSLDPWATNTEAFF	TGCGCCAGCAGCTTGGACCCTTGGGCTACGAACACTGAAGCTTTCTTT
many	TRBV27	TRBJ2-3	-	CASSSGVRDTQYF	TGTGCCAGCAGTTCAGGGGTTAGGGATACGCAGTATTTT
few	TRBV7-2	TRBJ2-5	TRBD2	CASSLGSGGLQETQYF	TGTGCCAGCAGCCTTGGGAGCGGGGGTTTGCAAGAGACCCAGTACTTC